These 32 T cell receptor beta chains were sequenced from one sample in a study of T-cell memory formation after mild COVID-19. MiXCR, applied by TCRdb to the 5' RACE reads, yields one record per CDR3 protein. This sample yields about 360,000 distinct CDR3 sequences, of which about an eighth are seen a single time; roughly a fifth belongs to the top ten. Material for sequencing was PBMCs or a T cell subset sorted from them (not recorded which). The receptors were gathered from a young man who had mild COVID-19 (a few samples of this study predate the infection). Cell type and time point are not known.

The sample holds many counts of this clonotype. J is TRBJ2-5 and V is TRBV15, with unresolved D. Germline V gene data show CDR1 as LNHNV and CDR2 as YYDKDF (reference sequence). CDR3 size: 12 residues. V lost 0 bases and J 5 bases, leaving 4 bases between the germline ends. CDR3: CATSRDAETQYF. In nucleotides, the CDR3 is TGTGCCACCAGCAGAGATGCGGAGACCCAGTACTTC.

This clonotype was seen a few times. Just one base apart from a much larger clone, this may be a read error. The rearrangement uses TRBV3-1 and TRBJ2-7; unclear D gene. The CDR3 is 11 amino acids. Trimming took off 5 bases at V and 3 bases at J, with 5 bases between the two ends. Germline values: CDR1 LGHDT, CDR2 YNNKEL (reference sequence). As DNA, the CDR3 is TGTGCCAGCAGCGTCCGCTACGAGCAGTACTTC. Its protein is CASSVRYEQYF.

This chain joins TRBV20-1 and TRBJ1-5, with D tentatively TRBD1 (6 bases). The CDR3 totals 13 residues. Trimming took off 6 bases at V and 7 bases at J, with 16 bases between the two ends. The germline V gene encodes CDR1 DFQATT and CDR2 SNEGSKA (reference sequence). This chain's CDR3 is CSAGQGRDQPQHF. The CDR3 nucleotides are TGCAGTGCAGGCCAGGGGAGGGACCAGCCCCAGCATTTT.

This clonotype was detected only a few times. The CDR3, as DNA: TGCGCCAGCAGCTTGGGGGCGACAGGGACTGGAAACACCATATATTTT. Residues: CASSLGATGTGNTIYF. The chain links TRBV5-1 to TRBJ1-3; the match to TRBD1 covers 7 bases. The V gene end was trimmed by 0 bases and the J gene end by 2 bases; junction bases not matched to a gene: 5. CDR1 and CDR2 from the germline V gene are SGHRS and YFSETQ. This CDR3 contains 16 residues.

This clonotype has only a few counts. CDR3 region: CASSFDPGSPDTQYF. For the CDR3, the DNA is TGTGCCAGCAGCTTCGACCCAGGGTCGCCAGATACGCAGTATTTT. The chain combines TRBV11-2 with TRBJ2-3; maybe TRBD1 (5 bases). The CDR3 is 15 amino acids. Trimming removed 3 bases at V and 4 bases at J, with 14 bases between. Germline V CDR1 and CDR2: SGHAT, FQNNGV.

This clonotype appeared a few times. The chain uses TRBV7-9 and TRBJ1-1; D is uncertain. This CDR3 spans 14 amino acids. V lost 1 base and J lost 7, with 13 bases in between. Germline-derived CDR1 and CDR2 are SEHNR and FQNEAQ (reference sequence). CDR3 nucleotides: TGTGCCAGCAGCTTAGAGCATAGGGCGGGTGAAGCTTTCTTT. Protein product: CASSLEHRAGEAFF.

CDR3 sequence reads: CATSVWGGDEQFF. The CDR3 DNA follows: TGTGCCACCAGTGTTTGGGGTGGGGATGAGCAGTTCTTC. This chain links TRBV24-1 with TRBJ2-1; D gene unclear. CDR1 is KGHDR and CDR2 is SFDVKD in the germline V gene. Trimming pared 5 bases from V and 8 bases from J, leaving 12 bases between. The CDR3 loop spans 13 amino acids.

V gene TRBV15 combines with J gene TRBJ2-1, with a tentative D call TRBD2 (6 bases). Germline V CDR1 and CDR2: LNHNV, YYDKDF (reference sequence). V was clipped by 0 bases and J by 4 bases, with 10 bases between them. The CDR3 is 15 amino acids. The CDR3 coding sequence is TGTGCCACCAGCAGAGATAAGGCGGGATACAATGAGCAGTTCTTC. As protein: CATSRDKAGYNEQFF.

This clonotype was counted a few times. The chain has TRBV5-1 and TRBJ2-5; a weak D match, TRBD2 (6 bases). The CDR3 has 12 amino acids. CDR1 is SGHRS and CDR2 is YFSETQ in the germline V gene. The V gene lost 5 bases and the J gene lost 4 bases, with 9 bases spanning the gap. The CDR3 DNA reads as TGCGCCAGCAGGGAGGGAGGAGAGACCCAGTACTTC. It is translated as CASREGGETQYF.

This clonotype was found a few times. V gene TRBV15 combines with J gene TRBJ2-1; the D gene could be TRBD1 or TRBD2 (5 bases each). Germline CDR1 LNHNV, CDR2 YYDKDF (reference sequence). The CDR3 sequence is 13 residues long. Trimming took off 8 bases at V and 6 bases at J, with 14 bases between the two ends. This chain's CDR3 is CATALGGGNEQFF. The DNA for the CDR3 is TGTGCCACCGCGCTGGGTGGGGGCAATGAGCAGTTCTTC.

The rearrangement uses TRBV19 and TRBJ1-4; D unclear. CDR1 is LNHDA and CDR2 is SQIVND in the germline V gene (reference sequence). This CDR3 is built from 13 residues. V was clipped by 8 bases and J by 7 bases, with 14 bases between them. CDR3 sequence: CASRRGGGEKLFF. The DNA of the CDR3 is TGTGCCAGTCGTAGAGGCGGAGGTGAAAAACTGTTTTTT.

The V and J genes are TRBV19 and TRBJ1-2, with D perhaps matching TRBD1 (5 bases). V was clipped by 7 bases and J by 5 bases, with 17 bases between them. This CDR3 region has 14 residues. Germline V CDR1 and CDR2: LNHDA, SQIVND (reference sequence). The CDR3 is CASTPGGDPYGYTF. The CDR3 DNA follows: TGTGCCAGTACTCCGGGGGGGGACCCTTATGGCTACACCTTC.

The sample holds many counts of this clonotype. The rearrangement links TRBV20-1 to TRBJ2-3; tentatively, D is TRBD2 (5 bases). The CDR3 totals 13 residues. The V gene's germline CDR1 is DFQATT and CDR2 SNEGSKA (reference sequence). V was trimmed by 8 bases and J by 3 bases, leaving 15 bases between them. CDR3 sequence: CSQKWRGTDTQYF. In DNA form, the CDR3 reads TGCAGTCAAAAGTGGAGAGGGACAGATACGCAGTATTTT.

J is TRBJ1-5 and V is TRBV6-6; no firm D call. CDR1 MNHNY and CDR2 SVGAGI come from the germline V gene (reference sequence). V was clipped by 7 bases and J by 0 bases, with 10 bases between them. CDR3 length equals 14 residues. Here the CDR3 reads CASNQRGSNQPQHF. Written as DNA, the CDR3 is TGTGCCAGCAATCAGCGGGGTAGCAATCAGCCCCAGCATTTT.

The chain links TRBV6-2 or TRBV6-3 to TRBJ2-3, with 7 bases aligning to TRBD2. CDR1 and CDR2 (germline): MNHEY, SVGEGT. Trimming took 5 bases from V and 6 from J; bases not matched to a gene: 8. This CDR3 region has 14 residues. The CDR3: CASSRWGGLDTQYF. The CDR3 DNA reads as TGTGCCAGCAGTAGGTGGGGGGGTCTGGATACGCAGTATTTT.

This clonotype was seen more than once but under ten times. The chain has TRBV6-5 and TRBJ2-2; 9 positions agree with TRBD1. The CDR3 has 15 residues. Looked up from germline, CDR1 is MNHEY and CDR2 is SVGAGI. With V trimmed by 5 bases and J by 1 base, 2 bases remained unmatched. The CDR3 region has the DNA TGTGCCAGCAGTCGACAGGGGGTGAACACCGGGGAGCTGTTTTTT. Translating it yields CASSRQGVNTGELFF.

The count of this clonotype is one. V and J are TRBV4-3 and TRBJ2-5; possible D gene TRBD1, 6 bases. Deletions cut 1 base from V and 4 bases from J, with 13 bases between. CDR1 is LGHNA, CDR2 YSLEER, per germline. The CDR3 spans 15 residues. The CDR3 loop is CASSQGRRGLETQYF. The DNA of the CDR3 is TGCGCCAGCAGCCAAGGACGCAGGGGTTTAGAGACCCAGTACTTC.

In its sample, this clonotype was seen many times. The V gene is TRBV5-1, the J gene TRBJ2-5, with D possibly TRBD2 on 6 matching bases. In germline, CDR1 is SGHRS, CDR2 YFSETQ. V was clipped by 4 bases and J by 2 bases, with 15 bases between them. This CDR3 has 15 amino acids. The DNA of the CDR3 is TGCGCCAGCAGCACGGACCCGCGGGGTCAAGAGACCCAGTACTTC. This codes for CASSTDPRGQETQYF.

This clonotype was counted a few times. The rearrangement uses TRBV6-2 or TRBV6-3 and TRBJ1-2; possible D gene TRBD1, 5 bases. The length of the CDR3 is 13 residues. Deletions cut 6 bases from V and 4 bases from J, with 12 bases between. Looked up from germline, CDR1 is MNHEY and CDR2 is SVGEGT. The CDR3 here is CASSRRDLYGYTF. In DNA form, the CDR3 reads TGTGCCAGCAGCCGACGGGACCTCTATGGCTACACCTTC.

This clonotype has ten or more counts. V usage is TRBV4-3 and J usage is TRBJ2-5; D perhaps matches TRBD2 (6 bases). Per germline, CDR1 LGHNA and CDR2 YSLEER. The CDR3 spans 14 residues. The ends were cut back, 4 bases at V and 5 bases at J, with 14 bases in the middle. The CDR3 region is CASSLQGGKETQYF. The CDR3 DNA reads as TGCGCCAGCAGCCTCCAGGGCGGGAAGGAGACCCAGTACTTC.

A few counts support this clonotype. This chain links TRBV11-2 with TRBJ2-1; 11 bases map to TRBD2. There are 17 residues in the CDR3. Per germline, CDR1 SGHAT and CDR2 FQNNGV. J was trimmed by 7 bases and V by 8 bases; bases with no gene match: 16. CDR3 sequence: CASRILAGGTTLNEQFF. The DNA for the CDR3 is TGTGCCAGCCGTATTCTAGCGGGGGGAACGACGCTGAATGAGCAGTTCTTC.

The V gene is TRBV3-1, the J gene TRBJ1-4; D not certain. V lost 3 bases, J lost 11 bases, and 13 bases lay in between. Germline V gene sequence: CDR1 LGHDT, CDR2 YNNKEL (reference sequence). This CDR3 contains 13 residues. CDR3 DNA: TGTGCCAGCAGCCAGATCGAGGGTGGGAAACTGTTTTTT. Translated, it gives CASSQIEGGKLFF.

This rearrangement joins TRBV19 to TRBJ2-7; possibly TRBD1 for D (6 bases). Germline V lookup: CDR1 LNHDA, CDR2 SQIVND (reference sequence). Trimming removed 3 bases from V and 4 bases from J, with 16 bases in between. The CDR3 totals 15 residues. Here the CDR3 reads CASSMRTGNQYEQYF. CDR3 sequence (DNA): TGTGCCAGTAGTATGCGTACAGGGAATCAGTACGAGCAGTACTTC.

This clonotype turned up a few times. The DNA of the CDR3 is TGTGCCAGCAGGGACAGGACCTACGAGCAGTACTTC. This encodes CASRDRTYEQYF. The chain employs TRBV6-2 or TRBV6-3 and TRBJ2-7; 7 nucleotides agree with TRBD1. The CDR3 contains 12 residues. Germline V gives CDR1 MNHEY, CDR2 SVGEGT. Trimming removed 6 bases from V and 2 bases from J; junction bases left unmatched: 1.

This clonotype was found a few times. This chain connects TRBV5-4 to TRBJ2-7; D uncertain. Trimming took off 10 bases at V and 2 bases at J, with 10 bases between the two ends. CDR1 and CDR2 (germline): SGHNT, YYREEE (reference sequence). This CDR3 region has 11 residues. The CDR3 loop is CARAAPYEQYV. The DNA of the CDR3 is TGTGCCCGCGCCGCACCCTACGAGCAGTACGTC.

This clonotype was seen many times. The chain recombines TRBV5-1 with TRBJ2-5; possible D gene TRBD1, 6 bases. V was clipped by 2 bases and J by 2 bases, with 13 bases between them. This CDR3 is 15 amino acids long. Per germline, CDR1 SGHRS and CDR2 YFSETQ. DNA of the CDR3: TGCGCCAGCAGCTTAGGAGGTACAGGGCAAGAGACCCAGTACTTC. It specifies CASSLGGTGQETQYF.

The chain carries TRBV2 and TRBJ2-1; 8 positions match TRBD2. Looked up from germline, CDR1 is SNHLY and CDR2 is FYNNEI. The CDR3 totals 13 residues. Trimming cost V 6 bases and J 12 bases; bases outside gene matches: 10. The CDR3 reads CASSGERGSLQFF. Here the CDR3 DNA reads TGTGCCAGCAGCGGCGAGCGGGGGTCCCTGCAGTTCTTC.

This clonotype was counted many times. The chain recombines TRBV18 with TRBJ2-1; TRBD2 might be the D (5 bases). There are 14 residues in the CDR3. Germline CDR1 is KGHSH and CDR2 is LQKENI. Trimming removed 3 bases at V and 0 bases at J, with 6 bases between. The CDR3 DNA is TGTGCCAGCTCACCGGCGGGCTCCTACAATGAGCAGTTCTTC. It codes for CASSPAGSYNEQFF.

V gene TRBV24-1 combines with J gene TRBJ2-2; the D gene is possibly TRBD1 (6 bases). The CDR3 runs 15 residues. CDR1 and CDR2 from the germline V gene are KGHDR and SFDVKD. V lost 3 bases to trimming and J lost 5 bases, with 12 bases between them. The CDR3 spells CATSDLNRDTGELFF. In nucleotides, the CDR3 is TGTGCCACCAGTGATCTGAACAGGGATACCGGGGAGCTGTTTTTT.

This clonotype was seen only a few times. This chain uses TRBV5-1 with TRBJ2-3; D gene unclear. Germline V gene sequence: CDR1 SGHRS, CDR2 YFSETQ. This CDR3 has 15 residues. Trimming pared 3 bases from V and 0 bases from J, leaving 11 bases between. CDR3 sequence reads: CASSSTFGSTDTQYF. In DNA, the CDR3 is TGCGCCAGCAGCTCCACCTTCGGGAGCACAGATACGCAGTATTTT.

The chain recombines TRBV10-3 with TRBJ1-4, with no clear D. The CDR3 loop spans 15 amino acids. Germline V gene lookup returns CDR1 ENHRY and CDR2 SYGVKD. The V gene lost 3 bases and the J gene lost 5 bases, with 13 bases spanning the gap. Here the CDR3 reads CAISDNRSSNEKLFF. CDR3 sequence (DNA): TGTGCCATCAGTGACAACCGCTCTTCAAATGAAAAACTGTTTTTT.

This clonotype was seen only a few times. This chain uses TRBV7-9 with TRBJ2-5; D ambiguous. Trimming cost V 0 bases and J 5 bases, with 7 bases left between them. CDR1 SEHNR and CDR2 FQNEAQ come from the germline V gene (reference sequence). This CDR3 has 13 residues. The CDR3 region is CASSLAPFETQYF. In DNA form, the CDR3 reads TGTGCCAGCAGCTTAGCCCCGTTTGAGACCCAGTACTTC.